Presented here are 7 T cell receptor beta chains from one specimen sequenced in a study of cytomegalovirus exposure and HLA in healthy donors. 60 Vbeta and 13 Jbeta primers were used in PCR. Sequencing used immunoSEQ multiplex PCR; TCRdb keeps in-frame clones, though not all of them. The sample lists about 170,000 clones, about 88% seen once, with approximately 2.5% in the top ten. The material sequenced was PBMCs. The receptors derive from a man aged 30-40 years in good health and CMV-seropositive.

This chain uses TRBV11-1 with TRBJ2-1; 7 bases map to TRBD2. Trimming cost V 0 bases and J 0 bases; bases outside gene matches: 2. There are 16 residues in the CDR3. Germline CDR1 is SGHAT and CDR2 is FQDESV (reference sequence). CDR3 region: CASSLAWDYSYNEQFF. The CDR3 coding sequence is TGTGCCAGCAGCTTAGCATGGGACTACTCCTACAATGAGCAGTTCTTC.

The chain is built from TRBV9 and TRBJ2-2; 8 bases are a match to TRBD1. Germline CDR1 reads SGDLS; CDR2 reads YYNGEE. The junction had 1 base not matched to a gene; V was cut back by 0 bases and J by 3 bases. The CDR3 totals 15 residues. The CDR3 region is CASSVGQGYTGELFF. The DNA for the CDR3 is TGTGCCAGCAGCGTAGGACAGGGGTACACCGGGGAGCTGTTTTTT.

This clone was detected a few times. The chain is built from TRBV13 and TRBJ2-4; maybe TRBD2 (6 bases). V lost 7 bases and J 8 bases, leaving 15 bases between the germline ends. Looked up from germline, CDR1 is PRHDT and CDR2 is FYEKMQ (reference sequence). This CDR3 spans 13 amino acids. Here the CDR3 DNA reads TGTGCCAGCACCCTGGAGGGAGGCCACATTCAGTACTTC. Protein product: CASTLEGGHIQYF.

The CDR3, as DNA: TGTGCCAGCAGTGAAGGATGGCAGGGGTTTTACACCGGGGAGCTGTTTTTT. It yields the protein CASSEGWQGFYTGELFF. The chain combines TRBV6-1 with TRBJ2-2; D might be TRBD1 (6 bases). Germline V lookup: CDR1 MNHNS, CDR2 SASEGT. The CDR3 extends over 17 amino acids. V was clipped by 1 base and J by 3 bases, with 15 bases between them.

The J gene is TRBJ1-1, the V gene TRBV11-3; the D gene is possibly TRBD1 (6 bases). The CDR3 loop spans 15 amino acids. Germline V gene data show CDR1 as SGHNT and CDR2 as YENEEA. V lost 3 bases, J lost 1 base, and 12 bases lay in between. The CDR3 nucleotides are TGTGCCAGCAGCTTTGGGGGCACAGGGAACACTGAAGCTTTCTTT. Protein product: CASSFGGTGNTEAFF.

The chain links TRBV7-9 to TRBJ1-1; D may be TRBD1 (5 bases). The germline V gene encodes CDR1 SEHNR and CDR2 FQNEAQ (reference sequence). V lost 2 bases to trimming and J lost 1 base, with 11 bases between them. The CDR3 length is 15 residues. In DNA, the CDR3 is TGTGCCAGCAGCTTACGGGGGGACGGGAACACTGAAGCTTTCTTT. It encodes CASSLRGDGNTEAFF.

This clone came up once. The CDR3 coding sequence is TGTGCCAGCATCGGACAACCGACAATCTACGAGCAGTACTTC. Amino acid sequence: CASIGQPTIYEQYF. The chain uses TRBV2 and TRBJ2-7; the D gene is possibly TRBD1 (5 bases). The CDR3 has 14 residues. V was shortened by 7 bases and J by 3 bases, with 16 bases between the two germline ends. Germline V lookup: CDR1 SNHLY, CDR2 FYNNEI.